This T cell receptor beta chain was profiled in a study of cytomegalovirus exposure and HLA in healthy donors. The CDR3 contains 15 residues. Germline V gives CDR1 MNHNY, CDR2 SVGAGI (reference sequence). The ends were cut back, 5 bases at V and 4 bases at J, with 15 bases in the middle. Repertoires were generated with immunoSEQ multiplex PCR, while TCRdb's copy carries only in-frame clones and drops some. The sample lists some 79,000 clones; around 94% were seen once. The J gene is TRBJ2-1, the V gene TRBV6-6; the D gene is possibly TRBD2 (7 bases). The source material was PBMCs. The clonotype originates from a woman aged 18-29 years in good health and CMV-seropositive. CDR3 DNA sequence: TGTGCCAGCAGTGGATGGGGGGGCTGGTACAATGAGCAGTTCTTC. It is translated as CASSGWGGWYNEQFF.